These 11 T cell receptor beta chains were all obtained from the same sample, sequenced in a study of T cells in narcolepsy. The repertoire was sequenced with immunoSEQ multiplex PCR; TCRdb's copy has only in-frame clones and lacks some. The sample includes tens of thousands of clones, about four fifths seen only once; the top ten take about 1.5%. The sample consisted of memory (CD45RA-) CD4+ T cells from blood. The receptor source for this set is a human donor in good health.

The chain employs TRBV2 and TRBJ2-3; no reliable D call. In germline, CDR1 is SNHLY, CDR2 FYNNEI. The V and J ends lost 6 bases and 5 bases respectively, with 15 bases between them. The CDR3 length is 14 residues. CDR3: CASSLASPRDTQYF. In DNA form, the CDR3 reads TGTGCCAGCAGCCTCGCTAGTCCCCGAGATACGCAGTATTTT.

The V and J genes are TRBV4-3 and TRBJ1-1; 9 bases align to TRBD1. The length of the CDR3 is 14 residues. Losses at the gene ends were 3 bases for V and 6 bases for J; bases not matched to a gene: 5. Germline-derived CDR1 and CDR2 are LGHNA and YSLEER. CDR3 sequence (DNA): TGCGCCAGCAGCCAGCGGACAGGGGATCCTGAAGCTTTCTTT. Protein sequence: CASSQRTGDPEAFF.

The chain carries TRBV5-1 and TRBJ2-1, with D possibly being TRBD2 (5 bases). Trimming removed 0 bases from V and 7 bases from J, with 17 bases in between. The CDR3 is 16 residues long. In germline, CDR1 is SGHRS, CDR2 YFSETQ. CDR3 bases: TGCGCCAGCAGCTTGGCCGATACTAGATACGGAAATGAGCAGTTCTTC. This encodes CASSLADTRYGNEQFF.

A few counts support this clone. The CDR3 loop reads CASSPRIINTQYF. The CDR3 coding sequence is TGTGCCAGCAGCCCTCGGATCATTAATACGCAGTATTTT. This chain joins TRBV14 and TRBJ2-3, with unresolved D. The ends were cut back, 4 bases at V and 7 bases at J, with 12 bases in the middle. CDR1 is SGHDN and CDR2 is FVKESK in the germline V gene. This CDR3 has 13 residues.

The chain employs TRBV6-1 and TRBJ2-3; D may be TRBD1 or TRBD2 (5 bases each). This CDR3 spans 14 amino acids. CDR1 and CDR2 from the germline V gene are MNHNS and SASEGT. V was pared by 4 bases and J by 1 base, with 9 bases between. The CDR3 is CASSARGRTDTQYF. The CDR3 DNA reads TGTGCCAGCAGTGCGAGGGGCCGCACAGATACGCAGTATTTT.

This clone was counted between two and nine times. This chain links TRBV6-4 with TRBJ1-5, with D unresolved. The CDR3 totals 15 residues. Trimming pared 8 bases from V and 0 bases from J, leaving 14 bases between. Germline V gene lookup returns CDR1 MRHNA and CDR2 SNTAGT. DNA of the CDR3: TGTGCCAGCTCGGGCTCTCGATATAGCAATCAGCCCCAGCATTTT. It codes for CASSGSRYSNQPQHF.

The rearrangement uses TRBV4-3 and TRBJ1-2; D not resolved. Germline values: CDR1 LGHNA, CDR2 YSLEER. The CDR3 runs 17 residues. V lost 4 bases to trimming and J lost 8 bases, with 26 bases between them. The CDR3 DNA reads as TGCGCCAGCAGCCTAAACAGTTTCGGGCTCTTCACGGGAGGCTACACCTTC. This encodes CASSLNSFGLFTGGYTF.

Here the CDR3 reads CASRGEGEQYF. CDR3 nucleotides: TGTGCCAGTAGAGGGGAGGGCGAGCAGTACTTC. The chain links TRBV7-9 to TRBJ2-7; TRBD2 agrees at 7 bases. V trimming: 9 bases; J trimming: 6 bases; junction bases outside the gene matches: 5. CDR3 length: 11 residues. Germline V gene data show CDR1 as SEHNR and CDR2 as FQNEAQ (reference sequence).

The V gene is TRBV19, the J gene TRBJ1-6; D is unresolved. The germline V gene encodes CDR1 LNHDA and CDR2 SQIVND (reference sequence). Trimming left V 6 bases short and J 6 bases short, with 12 bases between. This CDR3 is built from 14 residues. The CDR3 nucleotides read TGTGCCAGTAGCAGCACACACAGTAATTCACCCCTCCACTTT. Translated, it gives CASSSTHSNSPLHF.

The chain links TRBV27 to TRBJ2-7; tentative D call: TRBD2 (6 bases). The CDR3 contains 12 residues. Germline V gene data show CDR1 as MNHEY and CDR2 as SMNVEV (reference sequence). Trimming took 5 bases from V and 8 from J, leaving 13 bases between them. The chain's CDR3 is CASSDTLAKQYF. DNA for the CDR3: TGTGCCAGCAGTGATACTCTAGCGAAGCAGTACTTC.

The V call is TRBV9, the J call TRBJ1-5, with D possibly TRBD1 on 5 matching bases. Germline CDR1 reads SGDLS; CDR2 reads YYNGEE. V lost 4 bases and J 8 bases, leaving 19 bases between the germline ends. CDR3 length: 15 residues. This CDR3 reads CASSPHGQPGEPQHF. The CDR3 DNA sequence: TGTGCCAGCAGCCCTCACGGACAACCTGGGGAGCCCCAGCATTTT.